The 7 T cell receptor beta chains in this list originate from one sample, sequenced in a study of cytomegalovirus exposure and HLA in healthy donors. PCR primers comprised 60 Vbeta and 13 Jbeta primers. Here immunoSEQ multiplex PCR was the method, and the copy in TCRdb shows in-frame clones only, minus some. Its table records about 110,000 clones. The sample was PBMCs. Every receptor here comes from a man between 18 and 29 years old in good health and CMV-seronegative.

CDR3: CASSADSLAGNTIYF. The CDR3 DNA follows: TGTGCCAGCAGCGCGGACAGTCTTGCTGGAAACACCATATATTTT. The chain uses TRBV9 and TRBJ1-3, with D tentatively TRBD1 (6 bases). V lost 3 bases to trimming and J lost 2 bases, with 12 bases between them. The CDR3 sequence is 15 residues long. Looked up from germline, CDR1 is SGDLS and CDR2 is YYNGEE.

In DNA form, the CDR3 reads TGTGCCAGCAGCCGTAGGTTGGTAGCGGGAGTACGTAGTAACGAGCAGTACTTC. Amino acids: CASSRRLVAGVRSNEQYF. The chain couples TRBV13 to TRBJ2-7, with 9 bases identical to TRBD2. This CDR3 has 18 residues. Looked up from germline, CDR1 is PRHDT and CDR2 is FYEKMQ (reference sequence). Trimming removed 5 bases from V and 5 bases from J; junction bases left unmatched: 19.

The chain uses TRBV2 and TRBJ1-1; no clear D gene. Trimming cost V 4 bases and J 6 bases, with 15 bases left between them. Germline values: CDR1 SNHLY, CDR2 FYNNEI. CDR3 size: 14 residues. Here the CDR3 reads CASSVGGVIAEAFF. CDR3 coding DNA: TGTGCCAGCAGTGTTGGAGGAGTTATTGCTGAAGCTTTCTTT.

The V gene is TRBV6-1, the J gene TRBJ2-3; no firm D call. CDR1 is MNHNS, CDR2 SASEGT, per germline. The CDR3 is made up of 15 amino acids. Trimming stripped 2 bases from V and 3 bases from J, with 12 bases between. The CDR3 bases are TGTGCCAGCAGTGAATCTAGTGGTGGGACAGATACGCAGTATTTT. Amino acid sequence: CASSESSGGTDTQYF.

The chain combines TRBV16 with TRBJ2-7; TRBD1 agrees at 9 bases. Germline CDR1 reads KGHSY; CDR2 reads FQNENV. The CDR3 is 15 amino acids. Germline trimming cut 2 bases from V and 4 bases from J; bases unmatched to any gene: 6. The CDR3 sequence: CASSQMGQGGYEQYF. CDR3 DNA sequence: TGTGCCAGCAGCCAAATGGGACAGGGTGGATACGAGCAGTACTTC.

The chain couples TRBV7-9 to TRBJ1-5; the D gene is possibly TRBD1 (5 bases). The CDR3 extends over 15 amino acids. The V and J ends lost 4 bases and 4 bases respectively, with 14 bases between them. Germline loops: CDR1 SEHNR, CDR2 FQNEAQ (reference sequence). CDR3 bases: TGTGCCAGCAGCTCGACCGACAGTCTTAATCAGCCCCAGCATTTT. This codes for CASSSTDSLNQPQHF.

J is TRBJ2-7 and V is TRBV30; 7 bases are shared with TRBD1. This CDR3 has 13 residues. V was clipped by 4 bases and J by 3 bases; unmatched bases: 6. Germline V CDR1 and CDR2: GTSNPN, SVGIG (reference sequence). The CDR3 DNA reads as TGTGCCTGGAACAGGGACAGCGGCTACGAGCAGTACTTC. Protein product: CAWNRDSGYEQYF.